Below are 2 T cell receptor beta chains sequenced from a single sample in a study of beta chain features in type 1 diabetes. Points from the study as a whole: There was a moderate but significant shortening of TCRB CDR3s in all four CD4+ subsets of Type 1 diabetes patients.

Since all of the isolated RNA was reverse transcribed, expressed TCRB transcripts were what got sequenced. TCRdb's copy holds only in-frame clones and misses some; the assay was immunoSEQ multiplex PCR. This sample has 100,000 to 150,000 clones, with 9% found just once. These TCRs' antigens remain unknown. The sequencing input was central memory CD4+ T cells from blood. These receptors were taken from a young man with type 1 diabetes.

The V and J genes are TRBV15 and TRBJ1-4, with 9 bases fitting TRBD1. V lost 2 bases, J lost 7 bases, and 5 bases stayed unmatched. This CDR3 spans 15 amino acids. The germline V gene has CDR1 LNHNV and CDR2 YYDKDF (reference sequence). The CDR3 spells CATSRPQGASEKLFF. CDR3 DNA: TGTGCCACCAGCAGACCACAGGGGGCGAGTGAAAAACTGTTTTTT.

This clone has more than one count but fewer than ten. The CDR3 bases are TGTGCCAGCTCACCGGGCGGGGACCGAGGTAGCGGCTACACCTTC. Translating gives CASSPGGDRGSGYTF. The V gene is TRBV18, the J gene TRBJ1-2; tentatively, D is TRBD1 (5 bases). Germline V gene sequence: CDR1 KGHSH, CDR2 LQKENI. This CDR3 region has 15 residues. V lost 3 bases and J lost 8, with 19 bases in between. Drawing the rest from reference TRBV18 and TRBJ1-2, the complete variable domain is NAGVMQNPRHLVRRRGQEARLRCSPMKGHSHVYWYRQLPEEGLKFMVYLQKENIIDESGMPKERFSAEFPKEGPSILRIQQVVRGDSAAYFCASSPGGDRGSGYTFGSGTRLTVV.